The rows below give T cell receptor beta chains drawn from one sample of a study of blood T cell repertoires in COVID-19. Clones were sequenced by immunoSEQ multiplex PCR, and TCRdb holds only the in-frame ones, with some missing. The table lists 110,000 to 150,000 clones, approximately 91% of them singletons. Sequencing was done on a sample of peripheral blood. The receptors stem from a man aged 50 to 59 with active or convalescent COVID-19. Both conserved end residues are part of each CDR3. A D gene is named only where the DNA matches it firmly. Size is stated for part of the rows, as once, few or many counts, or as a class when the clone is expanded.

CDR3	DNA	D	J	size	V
CASKTGNWEQYF	TGTGCCAGCAAAACAGGGAACTGGGAGCAGTACTTC	-	TRBJ2-7	-	TRBV28
CASSDPPGGPTGELFF	TGTGCCAGCAGCGATCCCCCGGGAGGGCCCACCGGGGAGCTGTTTTTT	TRBD2	TRBJ2-2	-	TRBV3-1/TRBV3-2
CASSRDSSNQPQHF	TGTGCCAGCAGCCGAGACAGTAGCAATCAGCCCCAGCATTTT	-	TRBJ1-5	-	TRBV28
CASSLGTLTNYGYTF	TGCGCCAGCAGCTTGGGGACACTTACGAACTATGGCTACACCTTC	-	TRBJ1-2	-	TRBV5-1
CASSLVSSGYNEQFF	TGCGCCAGCAGCTTGGTGTCTAGCGGCTACAATGAGCAGTTCTTC	TRBD2	TRBJ2-1	few	TRBV5-1
CASRPGQGTSTDTQYF	TGTGCCAGCAGGCCGGGACAGGGGACAAGCACAGATACGCAGTATTTT	TRBD1	TRBJ2-3	-	TRBV2
CASSFEAGVRYEQYF	TGTGCCAGCAGCTTTGAGGCGGGAGTGAGGTACGAGCAGTACTTC	TRBD2	TRBJ2-7	-	TRBV7-2
CASSDPRGQGARGANVLTF	TGTGCCAGCAGCGATCCTAGAGGACAGGGGGCGCGAGGGGCCAACGTCCTGACTTTC	TRBD1	TRBJ2-6	once	TRBV28
CASSDRDAQPQHF	TGTGCCAGTTCTGACAGGGACGCTCAGCCCCAGCATTTT	TRBD1	TRBJ1-5	-	TRBV19
CASSREAGNEQFF	TGTGCCAGCTCAAGGGAGGCAGGCAATGAGCAGTTCTTC	-	TRBJ2-1	-	TRBV18
CASSPPVRVHTQYF	TGTGCCAGCTCACCACCGGTGAGGGTCCATACGCAGTATTTT	-	TRBJ2-3	-	TRBV18